This entry is about one T cell receptor beta chain. The entry originates in a study of blood T cell repertoires in COVID-19. Trimming stripped 2 bases from V and 0 bases from J, with 9 bases between. Germline assignment: CDR1 SGHRS and CDR2 YFSETQ. CDR3 length: 15 amino acids. Measured with immunoSEQ multiplex PCR; TCRdb has only the in-frame clones, and not every one. This sample yields 95,000 or so clones, of which about 89% are seen a single time; about 3.2% belongs to the top ten. This TCR derives from a woman between 70 and 85 years old with acute or convalescent COVID-19. Sequenced input: peripheral blood. The chain carries TRBV5-1 and TRBJ1-3; D remains ambiguous. The CDR3 coding sequence is TGCGCCAGCAGCTTTGACGGGAGCTCTGGAAACACCATATATTTT. Its protein is CASSFDGSSGNTIYF.